This TCR beta chain was identified in a study of blood T cell repertoires in COVID-19. Only in-frame clones appear in the TCRdb table, and some are missing; sequencing was by immunoSEQ multiplex PCR. The data hold about 150,000 clones, with about 86% observed a single time. The source of this sequence is a man between 65 and 85 years old with acute or convalescent COVID-19. Sequenced sample: peripheral blood.

The CDR3 spells CASSVAWGKGDTIYF. DNA for the CDR3: TGTGCCAGCAGCGTAGCATGGGGTAAGGGGGACACCATATATTTT. The J gene is TRBJ1-3, the V gene TRBV9, with D possibly being TRBD1 (6 bases). The CDR3 has 15 amino acids. Trimming pared 0 bases from V and 8 bases from J, leaving 15 bases between. In germline, CDR1 is SGDLS, CDR2 YYNGEE.